The 4 T cell receptor beta chains listed next were all sequenced from one sample in a study of prognosis after radiotherapy for stage I lung cancer. Two rounds of multiplex PCR amplified TCR beta CDR3 from genomic DNA. It was primers specific to each TRBV and TRBJ gene that first-round PCR used. TCRdb fed the multiplex PCR reads into MiXCR, producing one record per CDR3 protein. This table has about 17,000 distinct CDR3 sequences, 15% to 20% appearing once. Sequencing used PBMCs, obtained before or after stereotactic body radiation therapy (not recorded which). These receptors were taken from a donor aged 50 or older with non-small cell lung cancer.

There are many counts of this clonotype. The rearrangement uses TRBV18 and TRBJ2-2; TRBD1 agrees at 8 bases. The junction had 7 bases not matched to a gene; V was cut back by 6 bases and J by 4 bases. Germline V gene lookup returns CDR1 KGHSH and CDR2 LQKENI. The CDR3 runs 15 residues. The CDR3, as DNA: TGTGCCAGCTCCTTCGGACAGGGATCCACCGGGGAGCTGTTTTTT. Translation: CASSFGQGSTGELFF.

In this sample, this clonotype turned up many times. The CDR3 coding sequence is TGTGCCAGCATAGGATACGGGAGAGGGGATGAGCAGTTCTTC. This sequence encodes CASIGYGRGDEQFF. The chain has TRBV12-3 or TRBV12-4 and TRBJ2-1; tentatively, D is TRBD2 (6 bases). Between the trimmed V and J ends, which lost 7 bases and 8 bases, there was a span of 18 bases. This CDR3 spans 14 amino acids.

This clonotype has ten or more counts. This chain connects TRBV4-3 to TRBJ1-6; TRBD1 might be the D (6 bases). CDR3 length: 18 amino acids. V lost 3 bases, J lost 9 bases, and 24 bases lay in between. CDR1 and CDR2 (germline): LGHNA, YSLEER. This CDR3 is CASSQYPGNRVGTSPLHF. Written as DNA, the CDR3 is TGCGCCAGCAGCCAGTATCCAGGAAACAGGGTCGGTACTTCACCCCTCCACTTT.

This clonotype was observed at least ten times. V and J are TRBV6-1 and TRBJ1-3, with 8 bases identical to TRBD1. The J segment lost 3 bases and the V segment lost 10 bases, leaving 8 bases of the junction unmatched. The CDR3 has 14 amino acids. Germline V gene data show CDR1 as MNHNS and CDR2 as SASEGT. CDR3 coding DNA: TGTGCCACCGTAGACAGGGGTGGTGGAAACACCATATATTTT. This codes for CATVDRGGGNTIYF.